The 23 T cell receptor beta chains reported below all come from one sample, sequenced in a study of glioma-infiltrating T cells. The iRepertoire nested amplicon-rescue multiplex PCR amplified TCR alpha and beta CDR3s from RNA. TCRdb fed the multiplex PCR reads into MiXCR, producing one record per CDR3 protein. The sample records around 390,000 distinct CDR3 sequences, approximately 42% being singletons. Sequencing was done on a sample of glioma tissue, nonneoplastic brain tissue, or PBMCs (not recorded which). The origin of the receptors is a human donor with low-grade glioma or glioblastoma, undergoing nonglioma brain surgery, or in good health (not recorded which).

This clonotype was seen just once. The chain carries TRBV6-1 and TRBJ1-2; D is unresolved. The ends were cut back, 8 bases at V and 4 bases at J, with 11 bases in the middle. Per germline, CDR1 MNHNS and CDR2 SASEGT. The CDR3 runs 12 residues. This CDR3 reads CASGLSLYGYTF. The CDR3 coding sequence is TGTGCCAGCGGTCTTAGTCTCTATGGCTACACCTTC.

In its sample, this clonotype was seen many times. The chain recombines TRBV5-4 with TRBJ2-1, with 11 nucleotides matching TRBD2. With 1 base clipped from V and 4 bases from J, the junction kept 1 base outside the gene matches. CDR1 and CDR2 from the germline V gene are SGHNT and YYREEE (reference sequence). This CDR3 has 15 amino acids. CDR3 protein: CASSLPSGRYNEQFF. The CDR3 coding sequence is TGTGCCAGCAGCTTGCCTAGCGGGAGGTACAATGAGCAGTTCTTC.

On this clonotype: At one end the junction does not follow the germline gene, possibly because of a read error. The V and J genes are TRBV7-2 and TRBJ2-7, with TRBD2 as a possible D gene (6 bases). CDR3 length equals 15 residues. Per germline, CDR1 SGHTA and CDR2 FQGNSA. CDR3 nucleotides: TGTGCCGGCAGCCCCCAGCGGGTCATCTCCTACGAGCAGTACTTC. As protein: CAGSPQRVISYEQYF.

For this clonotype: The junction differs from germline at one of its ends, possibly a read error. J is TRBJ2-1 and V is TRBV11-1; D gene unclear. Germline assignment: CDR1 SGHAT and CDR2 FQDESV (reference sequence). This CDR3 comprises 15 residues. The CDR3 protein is CASSLDLNSYNEPFF. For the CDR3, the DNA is TGTGCCAGCAGCTTAGACCTCAACTCCTACAATGAGCCGTTCTTC.

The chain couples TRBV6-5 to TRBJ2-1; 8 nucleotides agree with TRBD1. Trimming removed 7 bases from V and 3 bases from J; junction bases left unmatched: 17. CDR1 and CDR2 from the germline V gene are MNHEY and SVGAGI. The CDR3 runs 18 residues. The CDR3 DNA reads TGTGCCAGCACCCCCAAGGAGGCCGGACAGGGTATCTACAATGAGCAGTTCTTC. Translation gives CASTPKEAGQGIYNEQFF.

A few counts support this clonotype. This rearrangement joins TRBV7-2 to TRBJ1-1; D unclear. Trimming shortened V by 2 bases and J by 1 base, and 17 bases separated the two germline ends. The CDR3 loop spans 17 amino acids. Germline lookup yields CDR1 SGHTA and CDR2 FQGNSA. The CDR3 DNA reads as TGTGCCAGCAGCTTAAAAGGGATAGTCGGAACGAACACTGAAGCTTTCTTT. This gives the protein CASSLKGIVGTNTEAFF.

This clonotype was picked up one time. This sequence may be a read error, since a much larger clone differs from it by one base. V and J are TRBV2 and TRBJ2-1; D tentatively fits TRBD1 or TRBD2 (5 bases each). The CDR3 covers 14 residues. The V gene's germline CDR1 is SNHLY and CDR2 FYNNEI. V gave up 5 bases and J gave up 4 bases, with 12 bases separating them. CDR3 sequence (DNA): TGTGCCAGCAGTTGGGACCCCCGGTACAATGAGCAGTTCTTC. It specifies CASSWDPRYNEQFF. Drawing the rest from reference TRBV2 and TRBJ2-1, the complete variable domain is EPEVTQTPSHQVTQMGQEVILRCVPISNHLYFYWYRQILGQKVEFLVSFYNNEISEKSEIFDDQFSVERPDGSNFTLKIRSTKLEDSAMYFCASSWDPRYNEQFFGPGTRLTVL.

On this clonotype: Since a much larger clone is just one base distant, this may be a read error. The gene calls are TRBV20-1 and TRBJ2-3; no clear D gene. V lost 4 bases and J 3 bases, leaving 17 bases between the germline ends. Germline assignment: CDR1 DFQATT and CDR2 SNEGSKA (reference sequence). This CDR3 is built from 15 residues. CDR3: CSATPKRQRTDTQYF. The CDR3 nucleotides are TGCAGTGCTACACCGAAAAGGCAGAGAACAGATACGCAGTATTTT.

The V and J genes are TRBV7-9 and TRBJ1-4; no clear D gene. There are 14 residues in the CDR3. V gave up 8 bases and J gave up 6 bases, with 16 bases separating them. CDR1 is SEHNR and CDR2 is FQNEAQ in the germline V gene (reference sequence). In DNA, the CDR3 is TGTGCCAGCCGCTCCGAGACCTCCTATGAAAAACTGTTTTTT. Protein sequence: CASRSETSYEKLFF.

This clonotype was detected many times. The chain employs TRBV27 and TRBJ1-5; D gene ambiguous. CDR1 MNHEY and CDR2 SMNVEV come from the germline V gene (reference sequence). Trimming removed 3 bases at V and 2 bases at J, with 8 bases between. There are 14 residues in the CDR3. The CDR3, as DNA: TGTGCCAGCAGTTTTTCGAGCGGCAATCAGCCCCAGCATTTT. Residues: CASSFSSGNQPQHF.

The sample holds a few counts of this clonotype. The CDR3 nucleotides are TGTGCCATCAGTGGTGGGACAGGGTACCAAGAGACCCAGTACTTC. Its translation: CAISGGTGYQETQYF. J is TRBJ2-5 and V is TRBV10-3, with 9 bases identical to TRBD1. Germline CDR1 reads ENHRY; CDR2 reads SYGVKD. CDR3 length: 15 residues. V was clipped by 4 bases and J by 0 bases; unmatched bases: 3.

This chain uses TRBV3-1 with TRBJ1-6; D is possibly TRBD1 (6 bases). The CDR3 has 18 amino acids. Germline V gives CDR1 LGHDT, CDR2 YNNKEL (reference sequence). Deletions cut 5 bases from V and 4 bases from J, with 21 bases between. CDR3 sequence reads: CASSYNRGGPAYNSPLHF. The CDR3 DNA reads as TGTGCCAGCAGCTATAACCGAGGGGGGCCTGCATATAATTCACCCCTCCACTTT.

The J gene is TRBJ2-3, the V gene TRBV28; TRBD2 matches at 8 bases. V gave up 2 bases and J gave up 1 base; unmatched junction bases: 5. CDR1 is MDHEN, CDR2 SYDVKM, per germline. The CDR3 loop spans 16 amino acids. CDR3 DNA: TGTGCCAGCAGTTTAAGTGGTAGCGGGGGCACAGATACGCAGTATTTT. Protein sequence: CASSLSGSGGTDTQYF.

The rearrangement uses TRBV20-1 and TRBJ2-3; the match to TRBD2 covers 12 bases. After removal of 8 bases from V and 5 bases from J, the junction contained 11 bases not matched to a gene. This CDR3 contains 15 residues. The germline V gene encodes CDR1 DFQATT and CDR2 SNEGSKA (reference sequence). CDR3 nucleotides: TGCAGTTTTATATGGGCTAGCGGGAGGGTAGATACGCAGTATTTT. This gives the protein CSFIWASGRVDTQYF.

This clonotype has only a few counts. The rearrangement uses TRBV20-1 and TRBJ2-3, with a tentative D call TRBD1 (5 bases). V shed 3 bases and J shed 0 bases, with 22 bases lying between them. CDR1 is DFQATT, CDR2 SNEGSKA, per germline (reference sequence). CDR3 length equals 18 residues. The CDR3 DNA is TGCAGTGCTAGGTCCGGCAGGGCATTCGTCTCCAGCACAGATACGCAGTATTTT. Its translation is CSARSGRAFVSSTDTQYF.

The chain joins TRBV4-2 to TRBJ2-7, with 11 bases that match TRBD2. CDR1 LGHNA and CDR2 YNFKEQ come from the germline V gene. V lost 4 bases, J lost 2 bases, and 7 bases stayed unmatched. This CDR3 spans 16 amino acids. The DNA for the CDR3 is TGTGCCAGCAGCCTTTACCCGGGACTAGCGGCCTACGAGCAGTACTTC. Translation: CASSLYPGLAAYEQYF.

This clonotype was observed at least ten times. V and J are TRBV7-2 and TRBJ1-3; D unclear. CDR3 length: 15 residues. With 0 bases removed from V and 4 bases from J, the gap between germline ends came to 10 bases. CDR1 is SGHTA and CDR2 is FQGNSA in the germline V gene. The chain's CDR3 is CASSLAKDGGNTIYF. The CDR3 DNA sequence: TGTGCCAGCAGCTTAGCGAAGGATGGAGGAAACACCATATATTTT.

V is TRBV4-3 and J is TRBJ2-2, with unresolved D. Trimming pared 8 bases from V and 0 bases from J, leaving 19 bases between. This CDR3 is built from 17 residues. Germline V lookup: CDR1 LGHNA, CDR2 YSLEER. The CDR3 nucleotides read TGCGCCAGCTCAAAGCTGTTACCCCAGTCGAACACCGGGGAGCTGTTTTTT. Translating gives CASSKLLPQSNTGELFF.

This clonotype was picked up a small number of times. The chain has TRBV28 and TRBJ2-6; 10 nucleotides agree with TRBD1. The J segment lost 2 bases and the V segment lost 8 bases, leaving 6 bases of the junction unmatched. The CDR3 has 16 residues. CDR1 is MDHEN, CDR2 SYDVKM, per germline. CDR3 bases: TGTGCCAGCTTCCGGACAGGGGGAACTGGGGCCAACGTCCTGACTTTC. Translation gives CASFRTGGTGANVLTF. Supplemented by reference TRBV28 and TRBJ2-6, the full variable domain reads DVKVTQSSRYLVKRTGEKVFLECVQDMDHENMFWYRQDPGLGLRLIYFSYDVKMKEKGDIPEGYSVSREKKERFSLILESASTNQTSMYLCASFRTGGTGANVLTFGAGSRLTVL.

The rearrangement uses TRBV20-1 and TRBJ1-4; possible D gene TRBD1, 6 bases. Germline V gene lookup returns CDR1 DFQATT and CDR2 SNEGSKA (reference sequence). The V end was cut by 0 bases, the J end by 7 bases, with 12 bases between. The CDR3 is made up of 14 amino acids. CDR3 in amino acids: CSARDWGAVEKLFF. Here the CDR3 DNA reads TGCAGTGCTAGAGATTGGGGGGCGGTTGAAAAACTGTTTTTT.

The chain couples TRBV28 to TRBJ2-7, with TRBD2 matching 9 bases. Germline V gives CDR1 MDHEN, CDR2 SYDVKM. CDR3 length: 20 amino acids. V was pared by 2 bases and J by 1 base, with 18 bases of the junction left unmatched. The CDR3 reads CASSLPGWASGKVLSYEQYF. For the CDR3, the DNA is TGTGCCAGCAGTTTACCCGGTTGGGCTAGCGGGAAAGTCCTATCCTACGAGCAGTACTTC.

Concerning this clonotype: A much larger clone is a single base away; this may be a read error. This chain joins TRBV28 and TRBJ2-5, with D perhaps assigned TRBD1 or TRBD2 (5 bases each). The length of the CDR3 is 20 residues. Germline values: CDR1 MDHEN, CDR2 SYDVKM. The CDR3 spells CASTLRAFDIVGWGQETQYF. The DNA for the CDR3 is TGTGCCAGCACTTTAAGGGCATTCGACATCGTGGGGTGGGGGCAAGAGACCCAGTACTTC.

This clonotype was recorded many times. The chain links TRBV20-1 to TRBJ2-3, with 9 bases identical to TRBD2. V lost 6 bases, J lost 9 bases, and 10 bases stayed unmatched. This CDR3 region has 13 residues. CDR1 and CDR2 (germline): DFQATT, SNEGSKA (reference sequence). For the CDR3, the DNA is TGCAGTGCCATCCGGGCGGGAGGGCCAACGCAGTATTTT. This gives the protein CSAIRAGGPTQYF.